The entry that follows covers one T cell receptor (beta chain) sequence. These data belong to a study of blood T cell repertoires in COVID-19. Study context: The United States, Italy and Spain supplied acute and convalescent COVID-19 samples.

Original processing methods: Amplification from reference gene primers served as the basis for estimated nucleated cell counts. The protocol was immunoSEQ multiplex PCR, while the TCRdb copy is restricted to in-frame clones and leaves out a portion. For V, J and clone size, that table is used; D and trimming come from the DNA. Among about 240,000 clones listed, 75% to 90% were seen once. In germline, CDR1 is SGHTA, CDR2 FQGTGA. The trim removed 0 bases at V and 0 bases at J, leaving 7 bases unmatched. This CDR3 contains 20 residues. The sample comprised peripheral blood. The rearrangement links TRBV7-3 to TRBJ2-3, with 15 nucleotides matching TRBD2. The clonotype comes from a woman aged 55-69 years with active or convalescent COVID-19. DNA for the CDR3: TGTGCCAGCAGCTTAACCGGGACTAGCGGGGGGCTTATCAGCACAGATACGCAGTATTTT. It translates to CASSLTGTSGGLISTDTQYF.